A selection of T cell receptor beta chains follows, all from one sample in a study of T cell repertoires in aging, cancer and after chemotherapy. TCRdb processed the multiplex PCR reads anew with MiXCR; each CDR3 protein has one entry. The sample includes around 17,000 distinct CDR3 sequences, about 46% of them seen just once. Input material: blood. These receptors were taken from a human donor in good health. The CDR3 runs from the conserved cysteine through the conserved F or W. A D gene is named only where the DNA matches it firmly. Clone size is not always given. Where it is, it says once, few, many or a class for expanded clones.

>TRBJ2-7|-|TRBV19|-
TGTGCCAGTAGTATAGATGGGGGGGAGCAGTACTTC
CASSIDGGEQYF
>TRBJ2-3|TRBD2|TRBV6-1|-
TGTGCCAGCAGACCTAATATCGCCGGGACTAGTAAAGATACGCAGTATTTT
CASRPNIAGTSKDTQYF
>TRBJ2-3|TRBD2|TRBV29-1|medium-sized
TGCAGCGTTGAAGGGAGCGGGAGCCCAGATACGCAGTATTTT
CSVEGSGSPDTQYF
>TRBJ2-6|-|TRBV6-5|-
TGTGCCAGCGGGGGAACTACTAAGCCTCTCTCTGGGGCCAACGTCCTGACTTTC
CASGGTTKPLSGANVLTF
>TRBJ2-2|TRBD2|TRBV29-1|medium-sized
TGCAGCGTTGGAAGGAGACTAGCCCCCGGGGAGCTGTTTTTT
CSVGRRLAPGELFF
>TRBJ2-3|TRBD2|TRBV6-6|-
TGTGCCAGCAGTTACCCTTCCGGGGGGGTGAGAGATACGCAGTATTTT
CASSYPSGGVRDTQYF
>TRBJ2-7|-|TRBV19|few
TGTGCCAGTAGTAGGGGACCTGCTTACGAGCAGTACTTC
CASSRGPAYEQYF
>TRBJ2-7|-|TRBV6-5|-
TGTGCCAGCAGTACCAGTGACGAGCAGTACTTC
CASSTSDEQYF
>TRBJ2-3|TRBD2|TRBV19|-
TGTGCCAGTAGTCTGGGACTAGCGTCTAGCACAGATACGCAGTATTTT
CASSLGLASSTDTQYF
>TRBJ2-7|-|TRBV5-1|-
TGCGCCAGCAGCTTGGATACGCGCGAGCAGTACTTC
CASSLDTREQYF
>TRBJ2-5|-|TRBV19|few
TGTGCCAGTAGCCGTCTTGGGCCTAACGGGGAGACCCAGTACTTC
CASSRLGPNGETQYF
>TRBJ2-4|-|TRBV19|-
TGTGCCAGTAGTAGTGGGGTCGGGTACATTCAGTACTTC
CASSSGVGYIQYF
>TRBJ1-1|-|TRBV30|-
TGTGCCTGGAGTGTAGCAGGGCCCACTGAAGCTTTCTTT
CAWSVAGPTEAFF
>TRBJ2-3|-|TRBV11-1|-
TGTGCCAGCAGCTTATTTGCCCCCCTGGGAGATACGCAGTATTTT
CASSLFAPLGDTQYF
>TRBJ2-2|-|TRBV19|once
TGTGCCAGTACGGAGGATCTGGTCACCGGGGAGCTGTTTTTT
CASTEDLVTGELFF
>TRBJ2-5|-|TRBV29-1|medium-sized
TGCAGCGTCTTACAGGGGGGGGAGACCCAGTACTTC
CSVLQGGETQYF
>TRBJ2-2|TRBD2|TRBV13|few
TGTGCCAGCAGTCGGACTAGCGGGAGGTCGGACACCGGGGAGCTGTTTTTT
CASSRTSGRSDTGELFF
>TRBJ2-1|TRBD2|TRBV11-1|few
TGTGCCAGCAGCTCCCGGGGACTAGCGGGTCTTAGCTCCTACAATGAGCAGTTCTTC
CASSSRGLAGLSSYNEQFF
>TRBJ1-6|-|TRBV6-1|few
TGTGCCAGCAGTTACTCCCTGGTGGATTCACCCCTCCACTTT
CASSYSLVDSPLHF
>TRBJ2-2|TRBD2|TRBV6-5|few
TGTGCCAGCAGTACCCGTGGGGGGGGCACCGGGGAGCTGTTTTTT
CASSTRGGGTGELFF
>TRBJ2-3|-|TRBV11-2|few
TGTGCCAGCAGCACAGATACGCAGTATTTT
CASSTDTQYF
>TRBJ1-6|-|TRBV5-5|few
TGTGCCAGCAGCCCTCGCCCCAGCTCCTATAATTCACCCCTCCACTTT
CASSPRPSSYNSPLHF
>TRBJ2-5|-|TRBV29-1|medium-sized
TGCAGCGTGGAGGAGGGTCGGGAGACCCAGTACTTC
CSVEEGRETQYF
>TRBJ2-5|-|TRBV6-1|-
TGTGCCAGCAGTGCCCGGACTATCCAAGAGACCCAGTACTTC
CASSARTIQETQYF
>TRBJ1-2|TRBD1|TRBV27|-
TGTGCCAGCAGTTCTAATTTGGGAGGACAGGGGGCGCCGGGGCTTGGCTACACCTTC
CASSSNLGGQGAPGLGYTF
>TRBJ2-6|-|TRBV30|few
TGTGCCTGGAGAGCGAGAGGGGCTGGGGCCAACGTCCTGACTTTC
CAWRARGAGANVLTF
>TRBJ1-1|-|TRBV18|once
TGTGCCAGCTCACCGGGGGCGGCGGGCTACACTGAAGCTTTCTTT
CASSPGAAGYTEAFF
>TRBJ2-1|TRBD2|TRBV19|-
TGTGCCAGTAGACTAGCGGAAGAGCAGTTCTTC
CASRLAEEQFF
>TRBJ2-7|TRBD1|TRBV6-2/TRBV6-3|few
TGTGCCAGCAGTTACCCAAGACAGGGTATCTACGAGCAGTACTTC
CASSYPRQGIYEQYF